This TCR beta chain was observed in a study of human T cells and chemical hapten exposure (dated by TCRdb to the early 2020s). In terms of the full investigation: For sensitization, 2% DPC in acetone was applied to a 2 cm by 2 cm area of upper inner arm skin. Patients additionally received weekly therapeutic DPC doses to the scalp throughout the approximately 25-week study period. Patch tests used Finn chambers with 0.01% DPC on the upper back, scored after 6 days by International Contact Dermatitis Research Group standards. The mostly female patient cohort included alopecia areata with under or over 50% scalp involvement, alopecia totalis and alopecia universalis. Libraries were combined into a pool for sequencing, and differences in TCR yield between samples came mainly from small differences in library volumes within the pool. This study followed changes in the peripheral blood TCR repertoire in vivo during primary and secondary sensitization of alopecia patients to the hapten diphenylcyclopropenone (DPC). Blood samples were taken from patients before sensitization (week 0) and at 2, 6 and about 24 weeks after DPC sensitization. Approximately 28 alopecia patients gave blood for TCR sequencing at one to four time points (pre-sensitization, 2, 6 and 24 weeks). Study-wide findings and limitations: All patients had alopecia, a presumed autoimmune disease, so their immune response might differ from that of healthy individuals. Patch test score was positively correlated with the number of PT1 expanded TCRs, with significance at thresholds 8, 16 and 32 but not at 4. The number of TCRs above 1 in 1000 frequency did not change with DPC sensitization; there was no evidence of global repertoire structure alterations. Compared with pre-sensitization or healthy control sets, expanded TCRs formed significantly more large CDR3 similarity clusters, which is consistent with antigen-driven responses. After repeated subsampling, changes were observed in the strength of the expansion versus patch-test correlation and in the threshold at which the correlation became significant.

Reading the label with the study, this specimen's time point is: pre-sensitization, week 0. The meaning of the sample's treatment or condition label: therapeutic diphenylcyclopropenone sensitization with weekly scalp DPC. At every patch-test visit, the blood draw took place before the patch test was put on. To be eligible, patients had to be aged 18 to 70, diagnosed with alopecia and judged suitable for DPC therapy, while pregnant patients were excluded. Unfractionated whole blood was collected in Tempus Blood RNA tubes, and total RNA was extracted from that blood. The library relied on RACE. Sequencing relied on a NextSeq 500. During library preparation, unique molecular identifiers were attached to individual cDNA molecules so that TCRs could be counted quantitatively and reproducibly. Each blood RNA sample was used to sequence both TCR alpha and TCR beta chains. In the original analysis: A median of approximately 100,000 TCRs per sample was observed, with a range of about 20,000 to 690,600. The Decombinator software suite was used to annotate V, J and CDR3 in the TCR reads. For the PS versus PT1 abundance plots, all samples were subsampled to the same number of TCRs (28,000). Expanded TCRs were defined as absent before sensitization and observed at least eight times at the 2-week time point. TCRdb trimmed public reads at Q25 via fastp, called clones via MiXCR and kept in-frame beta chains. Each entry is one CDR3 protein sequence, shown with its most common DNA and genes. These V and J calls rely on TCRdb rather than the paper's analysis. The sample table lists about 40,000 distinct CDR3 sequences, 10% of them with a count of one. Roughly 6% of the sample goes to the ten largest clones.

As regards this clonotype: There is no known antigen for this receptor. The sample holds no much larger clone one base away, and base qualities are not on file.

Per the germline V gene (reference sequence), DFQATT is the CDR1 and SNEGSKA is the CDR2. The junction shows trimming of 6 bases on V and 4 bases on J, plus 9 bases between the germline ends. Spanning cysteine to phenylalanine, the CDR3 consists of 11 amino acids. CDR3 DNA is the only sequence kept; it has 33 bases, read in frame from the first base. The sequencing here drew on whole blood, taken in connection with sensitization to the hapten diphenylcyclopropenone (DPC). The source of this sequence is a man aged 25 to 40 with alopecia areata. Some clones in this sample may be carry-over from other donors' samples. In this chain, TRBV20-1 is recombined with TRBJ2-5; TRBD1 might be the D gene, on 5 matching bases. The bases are TGCAGTGCAGCAGACAGAGAGACCCAGTACTTC. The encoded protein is CSAADRETQYF.